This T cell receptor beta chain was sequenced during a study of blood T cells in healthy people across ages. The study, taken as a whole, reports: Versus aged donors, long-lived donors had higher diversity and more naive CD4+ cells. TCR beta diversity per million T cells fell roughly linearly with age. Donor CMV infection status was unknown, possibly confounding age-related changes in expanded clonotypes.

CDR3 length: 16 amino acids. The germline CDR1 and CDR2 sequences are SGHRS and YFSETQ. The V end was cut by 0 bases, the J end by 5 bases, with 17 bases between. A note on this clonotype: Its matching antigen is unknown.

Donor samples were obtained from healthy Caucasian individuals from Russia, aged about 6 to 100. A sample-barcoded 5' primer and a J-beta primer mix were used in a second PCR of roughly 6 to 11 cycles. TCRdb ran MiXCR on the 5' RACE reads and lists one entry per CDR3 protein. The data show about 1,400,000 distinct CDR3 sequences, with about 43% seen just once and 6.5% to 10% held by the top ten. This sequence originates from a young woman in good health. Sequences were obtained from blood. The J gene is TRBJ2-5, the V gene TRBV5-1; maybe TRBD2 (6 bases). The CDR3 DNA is TGCGCCAGCAGCTTGGAAGGCGGGGCCTTCTTGGAGACCCAGTACTTC. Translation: CASSLEGGAFLETQYF.